The T cell receptor beta chain described here comes from a study of blood T cells in healthy people across ages. Note on this clonotype: Its antigen is currently unknown.

The draw of peripheral blood yielded roughly 10 milliliters from each donor. Isolated per sample were at least 7 million PBMCs. Germline values: CDR1 DFQATT, CDR2 SNEGSKA (reference sequence). The CDR3 runs to 15 residues. Through a sample-barcoded 5' primer and a J-beta primer mix, a second PCR was run for about 6 to 12 cycles. The template-switch adaptor was a 5' adaptor with 12 random nucleotides. It tagged each cDNA molecule. Via MiXCR, TCRdb re-called the 5' RACE reads, giving one row per CDR3 protein. The sample has approximately 1,000,000 distinct CDR3 sequences; more than 30% are singletons. General observations from the study: Naive CD4+ cells and diversity were both higher in long-lived donors than in aged donors.

The rearrangement uses TRBV20-1 and TRBJ2-7; D gene ambiguous. The receptor was derived from a man aged 18 to 30 in good health. The sequenced sample consisted of blood. CDR3 sequence: CSALTLGGPSYEQYF. In nucleotides, the CDR3 is TGCAGCGCCCTCACTTTGGGCGGTCCTTCCTACGAGCAGTACTTC.